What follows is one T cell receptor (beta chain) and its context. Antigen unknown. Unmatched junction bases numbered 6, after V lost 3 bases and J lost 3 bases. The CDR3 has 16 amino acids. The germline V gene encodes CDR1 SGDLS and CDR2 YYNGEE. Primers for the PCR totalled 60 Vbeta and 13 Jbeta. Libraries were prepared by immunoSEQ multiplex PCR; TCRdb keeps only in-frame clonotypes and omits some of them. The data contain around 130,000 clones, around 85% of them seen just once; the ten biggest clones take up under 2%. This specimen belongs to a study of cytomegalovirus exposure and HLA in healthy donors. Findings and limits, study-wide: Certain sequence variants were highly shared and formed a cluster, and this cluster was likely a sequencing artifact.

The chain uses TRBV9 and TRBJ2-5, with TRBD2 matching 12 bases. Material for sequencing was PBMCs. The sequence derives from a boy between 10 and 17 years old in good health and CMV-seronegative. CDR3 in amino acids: CASSGRTSGKEETQYF. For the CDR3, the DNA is TGTGCCAGCAGCGGGAGGACTAGCGGGAAGGAAGAGACCCAGTACTTC.